The T cell receptor beta chain under discussion was sequenced for a study of blood T cell repertoires in COVID-19. Study-level background: T cells, B-cell-depleted T cells, or PBMCs supplied cDNA or gDNA.

This CDR3 spans 13 amino acids. Trimming shortened V by 5 bases and J by 8 bases, and 14 bases separated the two germline ends. Sequencing used immunoSEQ multiplex PCR; TCRdb keeps in-frame clones, though not all of them. The data hold 72,000 or so clones, with more than 75% observed a single time. The sequenced material came from peripheral blood. The TCR sequence derives from a woman aged 55-69 years with acute or convalescent COVID-19. This rearrangement joins TRBV12-3 or TRBV12-4 to TRBJ2-3; D may be TRBD1 (6 bases). CDR3 residues: CASSLETGFTQYF. DNA of the CDR3: TGTGCCAGCAGTCTAGAGACAGGCTTTACGCAGTATTTT.